These 20 T cell receptor beta chains share one sample of origin, sequenced in a study of cytomegalovirus exposure and HLA in healthy donors. The primer mix had 60 Vbeta and 13 Jbeta primers. Produced via immunoSEQ multiplex PCR; TCRdb's table is partial and in-frame only. The repertoire has 150,000 or so clones, about 80% of them found once; the top ten carry less than 2.5%. The sample consisted of PBMCs. These TCRs come from a man aged 50 or older in good health and CMV-seropositive.

This clone appeared once. The genes are TRBV15 and TRBJ1-1; no reliable D call. This CDR3 contains 15 residues. The germline V and J ends were trimmed by 0 bases and 1 base, with 9 bases remaining between them. The germline gives CDR1 LNHNV, CDR2 YYDKDF (reference sequence). The CDR3 reads CATSRDGERNTEAFF. In nucleotides, the CDR3 is TGTGCCACCAGCAGAGATGGTGAGAGGAACACTGAAGCTTTCTTT.

This clone has only a few counts. The V gene is TRBV13, the J gene TRBJ2-7, with a tentative D call TRBD2 (6 bases). V dropped 2 bases and J dropped 7 bases, with 15 bases sitting between them. This CDR3 contains 14 residues. Germline V gene data show CDR1 as PRHDT and CDR2 as FYEKMQ (reference sequence). CDR3 bases: TGTGCCAGCAGCTTATACGGCGGGGAGGAGGAGCAGTACTTC. Translating it yields CASSLYGGEEEQYF.

The V gene is TRBV28, the J gene TRBJ2-7; TRBD2 might be the D (5 bases). The germline gives CDR1 MDHEN, CDR2 SYDVKM. The CDR3 has 13 residues. The germline V and J ends were trimmed by 6 bases and 5 bases, with 14 bases remaining between them. The CDR3 region has the DNA TGTGCCAGCAGCCGAGGGAATGGCGACGAGCAGTACTTC. Amino acids: CASSRGNGDEQYF.

The rearrangement joins TRBV7-8 to TRBJ2-1, with D hard to call. Germline V gives CDR1 SGHVS, CDR2 FQNEAQ. The CDR3 is 15 amino acids. The V and J ends lost 5 bases and 0 bases respectively, with 11 bases between them. CDR3 sequence (DNA): TGTGCCAGCAGCGCCATAGTTACCTCCTACAATGAGCAGTTCTTC. This gives the protein CASSAIVTSYNEQFF. The full variable domain, in which reference TRBV7-8 and TRBJ2-1 provide the parts outside the CDR3, is GAGVSQSPRYKVAKRGQDVALRCDPISGHVSLFWYQQALGQGPEFLTYFQNEAQLDKSGLPSDRFFAERPEGSVSTLKIQRTQQEDSAVYLCASSAIVTSYNEQFFGPGTRLTVL.

This clone was detected only a few times. J is TRBJ1-3 and V is TRBV6-1; D is unclear. Per germline, CDR1 MNHNS and CDR2 SASEGT. The CDR3 is made up of 13 amino acids. Trimming stripped 6 bases from V and 0 bases from J, with 6 bases between. CDR3 DNA sequence: TGTGCCAGCAGGTTACACTCTGGAAACACCATATATTTT. Translation gives CASRLHSGNTIYF.

The genes are TRBV5-4 and TRBJ2-5, with TRBD2 matching 11 bases. Germline lookup yields CDR1 SGHNT and CDR2 YYREEE (reference sequence). The CDR3 totals 17 residues. Trimming cost V 4 bases and J 4 bases; bases outside gene matches: 12. The CDR3 loop is CASSPDSGGARRETQYF. For the CDR3, the DNA is TGTGCCAGCAGCCCAGATAGCGGGGGGGCCCGTCGAGAGACCCAGTACTTC. The full variable domain, rest sourced from reference TRBV5-4 and TRBJ2-5, is ETGVTQSPTHLIKTRGQQVTLRCSSQSGHNTVSWYQQALGQGPQFIFQYYREEENGRGNFPPRFSGLQFPNYSSELNVNALELDDSALYLCASSPDSGGARRETQYFGPGTRLLVL.

The CDR3 region has the DNA TGTGCCAGCAGCGCACCGCGACAGGGGCCGGTCATGAACACTGAAGCTTTCTTT. It specifies CASSAPRQGPVMNTEAFF. V and J are TRBV21-1 and TRBJ1-1; the D call of TRBD1 is as the table states it, not checked on the DNA. TRBV21-1 is classified as a pseudogene. The CDR3 length is 18 residues.

This clone was recorded once. The rearrangement uses TRBV15 and TRBJ2-7, with 9 bases identical to TRBD1. J gave up 6 bases and V 1 base, and 7 bases lay outside the gene matches. The germline gives CDR1 LNHNV, CDR2 YYDKDF (reference sequence). The CDR3 totals 15 residues. CDR3 coding DNA: TGTGCCACCAGCAGAGGGGGACAGGGAAAAGGCGAGCAGTACTTC. Translation gives CATSRGGQGKGEQYF.

The chain couples TRBV7-2 to TRBJ2-5, with D perhaps TRBD2 (5 bases). The germline V gene has CDR1 SGHTA and CDR2 FQGNSA. V shed 8 bases and J shed 7 bases, with 14 bases lying between them. This CDR3 region has 12 residues. CDR3 in DNA: TGTGCCAGCGGGCGGTTGGAGGTGACCCAGTACTTC. As protein: CASGRLEVTQYF.

This chain joins TRBV7-2 and TRBJ1-5, with 11 bases that match TRBD1. Trimming removed 4 bases from V and 7 bases from J; junction bases left unmatched: 6. Germline V lookup: CDR1 SGHTA, CDR2 FQGNSA. This CDR3 has 15 amino acids. CDR3 region: CASSYGTGGRQPQHF. CDR3 sequence (DNA): TGTGCCAGCAGCTACGGGACAGGGGGACGGCAGCCCCAGCATTTT.

The chain is built from TRBV27 and TRBJ2-1, with D possibly matching TRBD1 (5 bases). CDR3 length: 15 amino acids. V lost 3 bases and J lost 7, with 16 bases in between. Germline loops: CDR1 MNHEY, CDR2 SMNVEV (reference sequence). In nucleotides, the CDR3 is TGTGCCAGCAGTTTGGGGCAGGGTACGTCAAATGAGCAGTTCTTC. Protein sequence: CASSLGQGTSNEQFF.

This clone is a singleton in its sample. This chain links TRBV6-6 with TRBJ2-7, with a weak D call TRBD1 (7 bases). Germline V gives CDR1 MNHNY, CDR2 SVGAGI (reference sequence). Trimming left V 6 bases short and J 1 base short, with 16 bases between. The CDR3 loop spans 15 amino acids. The DNA of the CDR3 is TGTGCCAGCAGCCAGAGGACAGGAGGGTCCTACGAGCAGTACTTC. The encoded protein is CASSQRTGGSYEQYF.

The genes are TRBV5-4 and TRBJ2-7; no reliable D call. The CDR3 spans 13 residues. V was pared by 10 bases and J by 2 bases, with 16 bases between. The germline V gene encodes CDR1 SGHNT and CDR2 YYREEE (reference sequence). CDR3 sequence reads: CAWSANYPYEQYF. Written as DNA, the CDR3 is TGTGCCTGGTCGGCCAACTATCCCTACGAGCAGTACTTC.

The chain carries TRBV2 and TRBJ1-2; perhaps TRBD1 as D (5 bases). Germline V gives CDR1 SNHLY, CDR2 FYNNEI. Trimming stripped 6 bases from V and 8 bases from J, with 16 bases between. The CDR3 has 13 residues. The CDR3 loop reads CASRMEGSDGYTF. CDR3 bases: TGTGCCAGCAGGATGGAGGGGTCGGACGGCTACACCTTC.

This clone was seen a few times. The chain combines TRBV6-6 with TRBJ1-6; D perhaps matches TRBD1 (5 bases). The V end was cut by 6 bases, the J end by 7 bases, with 19 bases between. Germline CDR1 and CDR2: MNHNY and SVGAGI (reference sequence). This CDR3 contains 16 residues. This chain's CDR3 is CASRAVGGDSNSPLHF. In nucleotides, the CDR3 is TGTGCCAGCAGGGCGGTGGGAGGGGATAGCAATTCACCCCTCCACTTT.

This chain links TRBV7-2 with TRBJ1-3, with D tentatively TRBD1 (6 bases). The CDR3 runs 19 residues. Trimming pared 0 bases from V and 0 bases from J, leaving 18 bases between. Germline V gives CDR1 SGHTA, CDR2 FQGNSA. CDR3 coding DNA: TGTGCCAGCAGCTTAGCTTTTCAGGACAGCATATTCTCTGGAAACACCATATATTTT. As protein: CASSLAFQDSIFSGNTIYF.

The chain uses TRBV25-1 and TRBJ2-5, with D perhaps TRBD2 (6 bases). Trimming took 2 bases from V and 4 from J, leaving 11 bases between them. The CDR3 consists of 14 residues. CDR1 and CDR2 (germline): MGHDK, SYGVNS. CDR3 protein: CASSEIHGRETQYF. The CDR3 DNA reads as TGTGCCAGCAGTGAAATCCACGGGAGAGAGACCCAGTACTTC.

This chain uses TRBV4-2 with TRBJ2-1; 8 positions match TRBD1. Germline trimming cut 3 bases from V and 12 bases from J; bases unmatched to any gene: 7. Germline V gene sequence: CDR1 LGHNA, CDR2 YNFKEQ. This CDR3 spans 13 amino acids. CDR3 nucleotide sequence: TGTGCCAGCAGCCAGGACAGGGAGAAGGGGCAGTTCTTC. As protein: CASSQDREKGQFF.

The chain joins TRBV2 to TRBJ2-3; a possible D gene is TRBD1 (5 bases). V lost 0 bases and J lost 11, with 9 bases in between. The CDR3 runs 12 residues. CDR1 and CDR2 from the germline V gene are SNHLY and FYNNEI. In DNA form, the CDR3 reads TGTGCCAGCAGTGAAGCAGGGGTAATGCAGTATTTT. Residues: CASSEAGVMQYF.

V is TRBV9 and J is TRBJ2-3; tentative D call: TRBD1 (5 bases). From germline, CDR1 is SGDLS and CDR2 YYNGEE. V dropped 1 base and J dropped 0 bases, with 15 bases sitting between them. The CDR3 sequence is 17 residues long. CDR3 in amino acids: CASSVMTGQASTDTQYF. The DNA of the CDR3 is TGTGCCAGCAGCGTAATGACTGGACAAGCGAGCACAGATACGCAGTATTTT.